This is a list of T cell receptor beta chains from one sample in a study of human T cells and chemical hapten exposure. MiXCR was run by TCRdb on the RACE reads, yielding one entry per CDR3 protein. The table includes 42,000 or so distinct CDR3 sequences, 8% to 9.5% detected once. Sample: whole blood, taken in connection with sensitization to the hapten diphenylcyclopropenone (DPC). These TCRs come from a woman in her thirties or forties with alopecia areata. Some clones in this sample may be carry-over from other donors' samples. Each CDR3 is given with its conserved first and last residue. A D gene is named only where the DNA matches it firmly. The listing skips clone size in some rows; elsewhere it reads once, few, many or a size class.

j_call | clone_size | d_call | v_call | cdr3_aa | cdr3_nt
TRBJ2-3 | many | TRBD2 | TRBV7-2 | CASSQASGWGGDTQYF | TGTGCCAGCAGTCAGGCTAGCGGTTGGGGGGGAGATACGCAGTATTTT
TRBJ2-7 | many | NA | TRBV28 | CASSLGWRVLREQYF | TGTGCCAGCAGTTTAGGATGGCGGGTTCTTAGGGAGCAGTACTTC
TRBJ2-7 | few | NA | TRBV27 | CASSFYQGRWEQYF | TGTGCCAGCAGTTTCTATCAGGGAAGGTGGGAGCAGTACTTC
TRBJ1-5 | many | NA | TRBV9 | CASSVDEGQPQHF | TGTGCCAGCAGCGTAGACGAAGGTCAGCCCCAGCATTTT
TRBJ1-6 | many | NA | TRBV6-1 | CASRTGLVSPLHF | TGTGCCAGCAGAACAGGGCTTGTTTCACCCCTCCACTTT
TRBJ1-6 | many | NA | TRBV18 | CASSRDSYNSPLHF | TGTGCCAGCTCAAGGGACTCCTATAATTCACCCCTCCACTTT
TRBJ2-7 | NA | NA | TRBV30 | CAWSGGFTYEQYF | TGTGCCTGGTCCGGGGGCTTCACCTACGAGCAGTACTTC
TRBJ2-3 | many | NA | TRBV2 | CAHRATDTQYF | TGTGCGCACAGAGCCACAGATACGCAGTATTTT
TRBJ1-6 | few | TRBD1 | TRBV9 | CASSYGQGNSPLHF | TGTGCCAGCAGCTACGGACAGGGGAATTCACCCCTCCACTTT
TRBJ2-3 | medium-sized | NA | TRBV12-3/TRBV12-4 | CASSMTDGDTQYF | TGTGCCAGCAGCATGACCGACGGAGATACGCAGTATTTT
TRBJ1-2 | many | NA | TRBV20-1 | CSGRTSETSYGYTF | TGCAGTGGTCGGACAAGCGAGACCAGCTATGGCTACACCTTC
TRBJ2-3 | many | TRBD2 | TRBV5-1 | CASSLGLAGVTDTQYF | TGCGCCAGCAGCTTGGGACTAGCGGGGGTGACAGATACGCAGTATTTT
TRBJ2-7 | NA | TRBD2 | TRBV28 | CASSFKLAGGYEQYF | TGTGCCAGCAGTTTCAAACTAGCGGGGGGCTACGAGCAGTACTTC
TRBJ1-6 | few | NA | TRBV4-3 | CASSQDRRINSPLHF | TGCGCCAGCAGCCAAGATAGGCGGATAAATTCACCCCTCCACTTT
TRBJ2-7 | many | NA | TRBV5-5 | CASSLVSASYEQYF | TGTGCCAGCAGCTTGGTTTCCGCTTCCTACGAGCAGTACTTC
TRBJ2-3 | few | NA | TRBV12-3/TRBV12-4 | CASSFQTGLTDTQYF | TGTGCCAGCAGTTTCCAAACGGGGCTTACAGATACGCAGTATTTT
TRBJ2-1 | many | NA | TRBV25-1 | CASSHGANEQFF | TGTGCCAGCAGTCATGGGGCGAATGAGCAGTTCTTC